One sample yielded the 29 T cell receptor beta chains listed below, sequenced in a study of T-cell memory formation after mild COVID-19. TCRdb re-analysed the 5' RACE reads in MiXCR, keeping a single row per CDR3 protein. The data contain 80,000 to 95,000 distinct CDR3 sequences, roughly 25% of them singletons. Material for sequencing was PBMCs or a T cell subset sorted from them (not recorded which). The receptor source for this set is a young man who had mild COVID-19 (a few samples of this study predate the infection). Cell type and time point are not known.

V and J are TRBV12-3 or TRBV12-4 and TRBJ1-4, with D maybe TRBD1 (6 bases). V shed 6 bases and J shed 1 base, with 9 bases lying between them. The length of the CDR3 is 14 residues. The chain's CDR3 is CASSGGLTNEKLFF. CDR3 bases: TGTGCCAGCAGCGGGGGGCTAACTAATGAAAAACTGTTTTTT.

This clonotype was observed a few times. The chain recombines TRBV23-1 with TRBJ2-7; D is undetermined. TRBV23-1 is marked as an open reading frame, function uncertain. This CDR3 region has 10 residues. Trimming took off 8 bases at V and 4 bases at J, with 6 bases between the two ends. Here the CDR3 reads CASWTYEQYV. DNA for the CDR3: TGCGCCAGCTGGACGTACGAGCAGTACGTC.

The rearrangement joins TRBV7-2 to TRBJ2-3; TRBD1 matches at 10 bases. Germline V gives CDR1 SGHTA, CDR2 FQGNSA. With 4 bases clipped from V and 3 bases from J, the junction kept 1 base outside the gene matches. The length of the CDR3 is 14 residues. The DNA for the CDR3 is TGTGCCAGCAGCTGGGGACAGGGGACAGATACGCAGTATTTT. This encodes CASSWGQGTDTQYF. Together with reference TRBV7-2 and TRBJ2-3, the CDR3 gives the full variable domain: GAGVSQSPSNKVTEKGKDVELRCDPISGHTALYWYRQSLGQGLEFLIYFQGNSAPDKSGLPSDRFSAERTGGSVSTLTIQRTQQEDSAVYLCASSWGQGTDTQYFGPGTRLTVL.

The rearrangement joins TRBV7-9 to TRBJ2-3, with D perhaps matching TRBD1 (6 bases). V was cut by 11 bases and J by 2 bases, with 14 bases left in between. Germline V gene sequence: CDR1 SEHNR, CDR2 FQNEAQ (reference sequence). The CDR3 is made up of 13 amino acids. Here the CDR3 reads CAGEQGSTDTQYF. The CDR3 DNA follows: TGTGCCGGGGAGCAGGGGTCCACAGATACGCAGTATTTT.

The gene calls are TRBV19 and TRBJ1-1; no clear D. The CDR3 is 11 residues long. V lost 10 bases and J 4 bases, leaving 10 bases between the germline ends. Germline V gene sequence: CDR1 LNHDA, CDR2 SQIVND (reference sequence). DNA for the CDR3: TGTGCCACCTTGGTCGGCACTGAAGCTTTCTTT. It specifies CATLVGTEAFF.

This chain uses TRBV12-3 or TRBV12-4 with TRBJ2-2; 7 bases line up with TRBD2. V was pared by 6 bases and J by 4 bases, with 5 bases of the junction left unmatched. CDR3 length: 14 residues. As DNA, the CDR3 is TGTGCCAGCAGCCTCGGGACTATCACCGGGGAGCTGTTTTTT. It encodes CASSLGTITGELFF.

This chain links TRBV5-5 with TRBJ1-2; the D is unclear. V lost 2 bases and J lost 3, with 14 bases in between. The CDR3 length is 15 residues. Germline V CDR1 and CDR2: SGHKS, YYEKEE (reference sequence). The CDR3 nucleotides read TGTGCCAGCAGCTTCCCCTCGCGCGGCGACTATGGCTACACCTTC. Translated, it gives CASSFPSRGDYGYTF.

This clonotype was seen more than once but under ten times. This chain links TRBV12-3 or TRBV12-4 with TRBJ1-2; D uncertain. V gave up 4 bases and J gave up 6 bases, with 9 bases separating them. The CDR3 loop spans 12 amino acids. DNA for the CDR3: TGTGCCAGCAGTTCATTCGGGGATGGCTACACCTTC. As protein: CASSSFGDGYTF.

This clonotype was seen more than once but under ten times. The rearrangement uses TRBV12-3 or TRBV12-4 and TRBJ2-3; D ambiguous. The germline V and J ends were trimmed by 1 base and 2 bases, with 7 bases remaining between them. The CDR3 has 14 amino acids. The CDR3 coding sequence is TGTGCCAGCAGTTTAGTGGAGAACACAGATACGCAGTATTTT. Its protein is CASSLVENTDTQYF.

The chain recombines TRBV7-3 with TRBJ2-1; TRBD2 matches at 7 bases. This CDR3 comprises 15 residues. From germline, CDR1 is SGHTA and CDR2 FQGTGA. Unmatched junction bases numbered 13, after V lost 5 bases and J lost 9 bases. For the CDR3, the DNA is TGTGCCAGCAGCCCCCTGGGAGGGGTCGGGGGTGAGCAGTTCTTC. It codes for CASSPLGGVGGEQFF.

The V gene is TRBV9, the J gene TRBJ1-4, with D possibly matching TRBD1 (5 bases). Trimming cost V 4 bases and J 2 bases, with 12 bases left between them. CDR3 length equals 15 residues. CDR1 SGDLS and CDR2 YYNGEE come from the germline V gene. The CDR3 nucleotides read TGTGCCAGCAGCAAACAGGAGTGGACTAATGAAAAACTGTTTTTT. It translates to CASSKQEWTNEKLFF.

For the CDR3, the DNA is TGTGCCAGCACCGCGGGGGGCCTAACCGGGGAGCTGTTTTTT. Amino acid sequence: CASTAGGLTGELFF. This sequence joins TRBV12-3 or TRBV12-4 and TRBJ2-2, with TRBD2 matching 8 bases. V shed 7 bases, J shed 5 bases, and the junction held 6 bases outside the gene matches. CDR3 length equals 14 residues.

This sequence joins TRBV24-1 and TRBJ2-5; perhaps TRBD2 as D (6 bases). V was pared by 2 bases and J by 1 base, with 13 bases between. The CDR3 length is 16 residues. Germline lookup yields CDR1 KGHDR and CDR2 SFDVKD. This chain's CDR3 is CATSDSVGRSQETQYF. The CDR3 nucleotides are TGTGCCACCAGTGATTCGGTGGGGAGGAGCCAAGAGACCCAGTACTTC.

The rearrangement uses TRBV19 and TRBJ1-5, with a tentative D call TRBD1 (5 bases). CDR3 length: 12 amino acids. Germline CDR1 LNHDA, CDR2 SQIVND (reference sequence). Trimming stripped 3 bases from V and 7 bases from J, with 7 bases between. The CDR3 region is CASSMEGQPQHF. The DNA for the CDR3 is TGTGCCAGTAGTATGGAGGGGCAGCCCCAGCATTTT.

The CDR3 DNA follows: TGCGCCAGCGCGATCGACAGGGAGGATCCGTACGTC. This sequence encodes CASAIDREDPYV. The genes are TRBV5-1 and TRBJ2-7; TRBD1 is a possible D gene (7 bases). The CDR3 length is 12 residues. The germline gives CDR1 SGHRS, CDR2 YFSETQ. The V end lost 7 bases, the J end lost 12 bases, and 20 bases lay between the germline ends.

This clonotype was detected only a few times. The chain has TRBV12-3 or TRBV12-4 and TRBJ2-5; TRBD2 might be the D (6 bases). This CDR3 comprises 14 residues. Trimming shortened V by 2 bases and J by 4 bases, and 11 bases separated the two germline ends. The CDR3 bases are TGTGCCAGCAGTTTAAGGGACGGGGGAGAGACCCAGTACTTC. Translation gives CASSLRDGGETQYF.

In this sample, this clonotype turned up a few times. CDR3: CASRSGGANQPQHF. CDR3 coding DNA: TGTGCCAGCAGATCAGGGGGCGCAAATCAGCCCCAGCATTTT. The chain uses TRBV6-5 and TRBJ1-5, with TRBD1 matching 8 bases. Germline lookup yields CDR1 MNHEY and CDR2 SVGAGI. V lost 6 bases to trimming and J lost 4 bases; unmatched junction nucleotides: 5. This CDR3 has 14 amino acids.

The table lists this clonotype with a few counts. The chain carries TRBV6-5 and TRBJ2-7; TRBD1 might be the D (6 bases). V gave up 5 bases and J gave up 2 bases, with 10 bases separating them. Germline V gene data show CDR1 as MNHEY and CDR2 as SVGAGI. There are 13 residues in the CDR3. CDR3 residues: CASSPRGAYEQYF. CDR3 nucleotides: TGTGCCAGCAGTCCCAGGGGCGCCTACGAGCAGTACTTC.

In its sample, this clonotype was seen a few times. The genes are TRBV6-5 and TRBJ1-2; the match to TRBD1 covers 8 bases. V shed 1 base and J 5 bases; nucleotides not matched to a gene: 6. Germline V gene sequence: CDR1 MNHEY, CDR2 SVGAGI. This CDR3 comprises 15 residues. The CDR3 DNA reads TGTGCCAGCAGTTACTTTCAGGGGGCCCCTTATGGCTACACCTTC. Translating gives CASSYFQGAPYGYTF.

The chain employs TRBV7-9 and TRBJ1-1; D remains ambiguous. The CDR3 loop spans 12 amino acids. Germline values: CDR1 SEHNR, CDR2 FQNEAQ (reference sequence). V lost 2 bases and J lost 11, with 12 bases in between. The CDR3 reads CASSLPGVAAFF. The CDR3 DNA is TGTGCCAGCAGCTTACCGGGCGTTGCGGCTTTCTTT.

This clonotype has just a few counts. The CDR3 DNA is TGCGCCAGCAGCCAGGGGTGGGAAGTCTATGGCTACACCTTC. It yields the protein CASSQGWEVYGYTF. This chain joins TRBV4-3 and TRBJ1-2, with D unclear. Germline CDR1 is LGHNA and CDR2 is YSLEER. Trimming took 3 bases from V and 4 from J, leaving 12 bases between them. The CDR3 runs 14 residues.

This chain joins TRBV9 and TRBJ2-7; weak D call: TRBD1 (5 bases). Trimming shortened V by 4 bases and J by 6 bases, and 20 bases separated the two germline ends. This CDR3 is 15 amino acids long. The V gene's germline CDR1 is SGDLS and CDR2 YYNGEE. The CDR3 nucleotides read TGTGCCAGCAGCTTGACAGCAGAGAAATGGGGCGAGCAGTACTTC. Residues: CASSLTAEKWGEQYF.

The chain couples TRBV10-3 to TRBJ2-2, with TRBD2 as a possible D gene (5 bases). CDR1 and CDR2 from the germline V gene are ENHRY and SYGVKD. V dropped 11 bases and J dropped 0 bases, with 13 bases sitting between them. The CDR3 runs 14 residues. The CDR3 coding sequence is TGTGCCTCGAGCCGGGAAGCGAACACCGGGGAGCTGTTTTTT. This encodes CASSREANTGELFF.

This clonotype has only a few counts. The chain uses TRBV9 and TRBJ2-7; D is unclear. From germline, CDR1 is SGDLS and CDR2 YYNGEE. The V end was cut by 0 bases, the J end by 2 bases, with 6 bases between. The CDR3 extends over 13 amino acids. The CDR3 here is CASSVGLTYEQYF. CDR3 nucleotide sequence: TGTGCCAGCAGCGTAGGGTTAACCTACGAGCAGTACTTC.

This clonotype was seen a few times. The chain recombines TRBV7-6 with TRBJ2-3; 9 bases line up with TRBD2. CDR3 length: 16 amino acids. Trimming at V came to 5 bases and at J to 4 bases, leaving 10 bases not matched to a gene. Germline values: CDR1 SGHVS, CDR2 FNYEAQ. The CDR3 loop reads CASSVLRGGVSDTQYF. CDR3 nucleotides: TGTGCCAGCAGCGTACTGCGGGGGGGCGTATCAGATACGCAGTATTTT.

The chain joins TRBV20-1 to TRBJ2-7; 10 bases line up with TRBD1. The ends lost 6 bases at V and 4 bases at J; junction bases unmatched: 3. CDR1 and CDR2 from the germline V gene are DFQATT and SNEGSKA (reference sequence). The CDR3 contains 12 residues. For the CDR3, the DNA is TGCAGTGCCAGGGACAGGGGTTACGAGCAGTACTTC. Translated: CSARDRGYEQYF.

This clonotype has a handful of counts. This chain joins TRBV29-1 and TRBJ2-3; D gene uncertain. The CDR3 totals 14 residues. Deletions cut 1 base from V and 3 bases from J, with 11 bases between. Germline assignment: CDR1 SQVTM and CDR2 ANQGSEA. This chain's CDR3 is CSVEGVESTDTQYF. The CDR3 DNA reads TGCAGCGTTGAAGGAGTCGAGAGTACAGATACGCAGTATTTT.

This clonotype came up a few times. The chain joins TRBV6-2 or TRBV6-3 to TRBJ2-1; D call uncertain. V was clipped by 2 bases and J by 7 bases, with 9 bases between them. Per the germline V gene, CDR1 is MNHEY and CDR2 is SVGEGT. The CDR3 is 13 amino acids. The CDR3 sequence: CASSYGSKNEQFF. The CDR3 nucleotides read TGTGCCAGCAGTTACGGCAGTAAGAATGAGCAGTTCTTC.

V and J are TRBV29-1 and TRBJ2-3, with D possibly matching TRBD2 (5 bases). Trimming shortened V by 6 bases and J by 6 bases, and 22 bases separated the two germline ends. This CDR3 has 15 amino acids. CDR1 and CDR2 from the germline V gene are SQVTM and ANQGSEA. CDR3 residues: CSVDLPDSPSDTQYF. In DNA, the CDR3 is TGCAGCGTGGACCTCCCGGACTCACCTTCGGATACGCAGTATTTT.